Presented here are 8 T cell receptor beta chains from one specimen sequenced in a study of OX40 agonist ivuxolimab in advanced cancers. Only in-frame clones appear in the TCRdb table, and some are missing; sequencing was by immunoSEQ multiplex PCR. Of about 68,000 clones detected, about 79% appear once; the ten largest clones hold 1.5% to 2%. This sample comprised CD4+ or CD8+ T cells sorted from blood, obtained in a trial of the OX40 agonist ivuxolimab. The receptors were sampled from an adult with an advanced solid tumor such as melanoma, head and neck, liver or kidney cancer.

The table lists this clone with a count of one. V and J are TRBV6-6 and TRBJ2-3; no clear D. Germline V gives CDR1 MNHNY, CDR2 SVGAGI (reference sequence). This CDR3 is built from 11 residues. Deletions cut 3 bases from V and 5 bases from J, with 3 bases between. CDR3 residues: CASSYRDTQYF. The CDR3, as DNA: TGTGCCAGCAGTTATAGAGATACGCAGTATTTT.

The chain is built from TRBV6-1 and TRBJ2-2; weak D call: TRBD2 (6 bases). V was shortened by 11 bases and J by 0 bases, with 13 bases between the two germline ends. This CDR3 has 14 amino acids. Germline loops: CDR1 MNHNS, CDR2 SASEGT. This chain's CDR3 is CAGGVASNTGELFF. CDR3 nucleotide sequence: TGTGCCGGCGGGGTCGCATCGAACACCGGGGAGCTGTTTTTT.

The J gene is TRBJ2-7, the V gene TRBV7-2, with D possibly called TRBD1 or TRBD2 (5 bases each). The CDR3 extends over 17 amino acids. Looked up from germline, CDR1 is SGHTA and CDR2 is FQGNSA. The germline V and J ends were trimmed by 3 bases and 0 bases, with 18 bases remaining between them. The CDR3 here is CASSFDGAEKASYEQYF. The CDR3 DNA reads TGTGCCAGCAGCTTCGACGGGGCCGAGAAGGCCTCCTACGAGCAGTACTTC.

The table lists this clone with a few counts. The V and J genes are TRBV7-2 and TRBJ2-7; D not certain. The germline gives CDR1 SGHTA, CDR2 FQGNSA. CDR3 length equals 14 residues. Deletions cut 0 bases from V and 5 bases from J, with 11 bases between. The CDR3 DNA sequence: TGTGCCAGCAGCTTAGCCTCCCACCACCACGAGCAGTACTTC. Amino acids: CASSLASHHHEQYF.

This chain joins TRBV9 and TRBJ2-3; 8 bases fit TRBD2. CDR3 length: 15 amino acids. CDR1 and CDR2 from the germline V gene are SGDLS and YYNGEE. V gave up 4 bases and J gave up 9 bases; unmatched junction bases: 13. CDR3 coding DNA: TGTGCCAGCAGCCCGACTAGCGCAGATCGGATCACGCAGTATTTT. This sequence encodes CASSPTSADRITQYF.

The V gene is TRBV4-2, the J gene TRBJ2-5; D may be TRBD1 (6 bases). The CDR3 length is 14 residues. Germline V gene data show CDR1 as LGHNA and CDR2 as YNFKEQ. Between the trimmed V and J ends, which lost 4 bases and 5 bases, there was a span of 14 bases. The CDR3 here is CASSPQGVGETQYF. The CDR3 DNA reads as TGTGCCAGCAGCCCACAGGGAGTGGGGGAGACCCAGTACTTC.

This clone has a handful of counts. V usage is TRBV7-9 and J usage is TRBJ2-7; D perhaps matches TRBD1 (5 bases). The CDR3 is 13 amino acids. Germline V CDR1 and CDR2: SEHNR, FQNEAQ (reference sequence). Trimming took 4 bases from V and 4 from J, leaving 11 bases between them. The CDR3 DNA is TGTGCCAGCAGCTCCTCGACAGAGTACGAGCAGTACTTC. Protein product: CASSSSTEYEQYF.

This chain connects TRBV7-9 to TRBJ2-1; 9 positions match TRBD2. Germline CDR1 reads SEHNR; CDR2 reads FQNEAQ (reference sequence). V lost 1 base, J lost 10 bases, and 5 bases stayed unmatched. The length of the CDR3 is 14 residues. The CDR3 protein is CASSLGAGGLEQFF. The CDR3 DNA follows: TGTGCCAGCAGCTTAGGGGCGGGAGGGTTAGAGCAGTTCTTC.